The TCR beta chain described here comes from a study of OX40 agonist ivuxolimab in advanced cancers. The overall study: Partial responses were achieved by three patients, one with hepatocellular carcinoma and two with cutaneous melanoma. Notes on the study in general: On average, CD8+ T cells had more expanded clones than CD4+.

Sequenced by immunoSEQ multiplex PCR; TCRdb stores in-frame clones only, minus some. The data contain around 33,000 clones, over 85% of them singletons. The table lists this clone with a count of one. Its antigen is currently unknown. Enrollment shut out patients with autoimmune disease history or systemic immunosuppression. CDR3 length equals 13 residues. Germline values: CDR1 SGHNT, CDR2 YYREEE (reference sequence). The ends were cut back, 0 bases at V and 7 bases at J, with 11 bases in the middle. The TCR sequence derives from an adult with an advanced solid tumor such as melanoma, head and neck, liver or kidney cancer. The gene calls are TRBV5-4 and TRBJ2-7; D is undetermined. The sample in question was CD4+ or CD8+ T cells sorted from blood, obtained in a trial of the OX40 agonist ivuxolimab. As DNA, the CDR3 is TGTGCCAGCAGCTTGGAGGCGACCGGGGAGCAGTACTTC. Encoded protein: CASSLEATGEQYF.